A selection of T cell receptor beta chains follows, all from one sample in a study of blood T cell repertoires in COVID-19. The data were produced by immunoSEQ multiplex PCR, yet TCRdb's version contains in-frame clones alone and is incomplete. The repertoire holds fewer than 600,000 clones, with 89% as singletons. The specimen was peripheral blood. All receptors derive from a man younger than 35 with COVID-19, enrolled during active disease. CDR3s include the opening cysteine and the closing phenylalanine or tryptophan. The D gene is left open where the match is weak. Part of the rows lack a size; the others show once, few, many or a class for expanded clones.

J,size,D,V,DNA,CDR3
TRBJ1-5,.,TRBD1,TRBV9,TGTGCCAGCACCCCAGGTTCAGACAGGGTACAGCCCCAGCATTTT,CASTPGSDRVQPQHF
TRBJ1-2,few,.,TRBV4-1,TGCGCCAGCAGCCAAGCCGCGGGCTATGGCTACACCTTC,CASSQAAGYGYTF
TRBJ2-5,.,TRBD1,TRBV5-1,TGCGCCAGCAGCTTGGCCACGGACAGGGCGGAGACCCAGTACTTC,CASSLATDRAETQYF
TRBJ2-1,.,TRBD2,TRBV19,TGTGCCAGTACCTCGAGAGCGGGGGTGTTCGATGAGCAGTTCTTC,CASTSRAGVFDEQFF
TRBJ2-2,.,.,TRBV6-6,TGTGCCAGCATTAGTCAAGCGAACACCGGGGAGCTGTTTTTT,CASISQANTGELFF
TRBJ2-1,.,TRBD2,TRBV19,TGTGCCAGTAGTATCTCAGCGGGGGGCTACAATGAGCAGTTCTTC,CASSISAGGYNEQFF
TRBJ2-7,.,.,TRBV21-1,TGTGCCAGCAGCAAAGCGGGGCCAGGGGAGCAGTACTTC,CASSKAGPGEQYF
TRBJ2-1,.,TRBD2,TRBV7-6,TGTGCCAGCAGCTCTAGCGGGGGCAGGAGTGAGCAGTTCTTC,CASSSSGGRSEQFF
TRBJ1-5,.,TRBD1,TRBV5-6,TGTGCCAGCAGCAACGACAGGGGAAATAGCAATCAGCCCCAGCATTTT,CASSNDRGNSNQPQHF
TRBJ2-7,.,.,TRBV7-9,TGTGCCAGCAGCTTATCAAGCGAGTCCTACGAGCAGTACTTC,CASSLSSESYEQYF